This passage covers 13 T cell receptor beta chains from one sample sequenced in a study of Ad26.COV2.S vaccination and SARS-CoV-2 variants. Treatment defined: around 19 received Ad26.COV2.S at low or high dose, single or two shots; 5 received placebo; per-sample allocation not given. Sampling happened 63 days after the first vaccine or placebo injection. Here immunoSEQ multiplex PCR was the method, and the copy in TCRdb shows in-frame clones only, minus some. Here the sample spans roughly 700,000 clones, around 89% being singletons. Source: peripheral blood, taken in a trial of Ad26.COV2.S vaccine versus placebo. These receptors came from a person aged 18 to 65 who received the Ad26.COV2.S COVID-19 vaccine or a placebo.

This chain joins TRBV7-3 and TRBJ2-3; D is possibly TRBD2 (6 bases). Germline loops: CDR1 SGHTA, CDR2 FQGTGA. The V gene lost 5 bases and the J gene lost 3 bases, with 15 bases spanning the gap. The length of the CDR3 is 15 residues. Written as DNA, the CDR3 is TGTGCCAGCAGCCCCGGGACTCCACGAACAGATACGCAGTATTTT. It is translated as CASSPGTPRTDTQYF.

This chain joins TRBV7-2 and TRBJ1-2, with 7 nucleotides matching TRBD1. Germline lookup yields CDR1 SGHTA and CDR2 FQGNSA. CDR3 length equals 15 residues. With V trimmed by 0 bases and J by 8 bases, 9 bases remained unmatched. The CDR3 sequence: CASSLAKGGVEGYTF. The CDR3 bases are TGTGCCAGCAGCTTAGCGAAAGGGGGCGTGGAGGGCTACACCTTC.

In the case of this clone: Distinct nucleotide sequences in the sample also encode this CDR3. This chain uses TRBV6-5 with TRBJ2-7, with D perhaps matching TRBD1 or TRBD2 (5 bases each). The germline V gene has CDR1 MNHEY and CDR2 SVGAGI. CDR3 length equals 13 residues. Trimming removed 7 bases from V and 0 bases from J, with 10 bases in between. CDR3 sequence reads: CASTAGTSYEQYF. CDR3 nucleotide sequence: TGTGCCAGCACCGCAGGGACCTCCTACGAGCAGTACTTC.

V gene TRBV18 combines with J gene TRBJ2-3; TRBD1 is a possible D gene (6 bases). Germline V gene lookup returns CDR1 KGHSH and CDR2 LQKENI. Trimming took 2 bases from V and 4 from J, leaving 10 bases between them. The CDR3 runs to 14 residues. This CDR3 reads CASSPLGGADTQYF. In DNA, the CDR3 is TGTGCCAGCTCACCATTAGGGGGTGCAGATACGCAGTATTTT.

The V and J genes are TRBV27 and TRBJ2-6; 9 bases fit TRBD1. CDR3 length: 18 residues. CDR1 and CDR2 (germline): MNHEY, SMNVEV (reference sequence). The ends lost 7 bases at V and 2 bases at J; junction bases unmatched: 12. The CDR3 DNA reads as TGTGCCAGCACACGGCGGGACAGGGTCCTAGCTGGGGCCAACGTCCTGACTTTC. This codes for CASTRRDRVLAGANVLTF. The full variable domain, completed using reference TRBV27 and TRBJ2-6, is EAQVTQNPRYLITVTGKKLTVTCSQNMNHEYMSWYRQDPGLGLRQIYYSMNVEVTDKGDVPEGYKVSRKEKRNFPLILESPSPNQTSLYFCASTRRDRVLAGANVLTFGAGSRLTVL.

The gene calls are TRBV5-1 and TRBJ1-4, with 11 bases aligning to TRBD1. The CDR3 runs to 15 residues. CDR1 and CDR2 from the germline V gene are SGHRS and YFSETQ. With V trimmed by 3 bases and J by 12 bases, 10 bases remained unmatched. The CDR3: CASSWDRGGNGELFF. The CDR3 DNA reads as TGCGCCAGCAGCTGGGACAGGGGGGGTAATGGCGAACTGTTTTTT. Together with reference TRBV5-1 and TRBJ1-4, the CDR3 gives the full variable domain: KAGVTQTPRYLIKTRGQQVTLSCSPISGHRSVSWYQQTPGQGLQFLFEYFSETQRNKGNFPGRFSGRQFSNSRSEMNVSTLELGDSALYLCASSWDRGGNGELFFGSGTQLSVL.

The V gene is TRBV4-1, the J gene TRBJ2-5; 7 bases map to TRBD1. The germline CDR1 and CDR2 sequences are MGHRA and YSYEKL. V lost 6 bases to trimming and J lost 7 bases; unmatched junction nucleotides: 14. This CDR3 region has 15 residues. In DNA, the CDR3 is TGCGCCAGCAGGCCAGACCTAGGGGGCAGGGGGACCCAGTACTTC. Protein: CASRPDLGGRGTQYF.

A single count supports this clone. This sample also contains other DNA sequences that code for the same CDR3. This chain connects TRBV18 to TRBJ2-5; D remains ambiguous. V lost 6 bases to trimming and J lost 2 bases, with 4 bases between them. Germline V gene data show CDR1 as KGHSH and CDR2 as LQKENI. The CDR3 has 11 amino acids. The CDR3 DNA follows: TGTGCCAGCTCGAGTCAAGAGACCCAGTACTTC. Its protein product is CASSSQETQYF.

Here the CDR3 reads CASSGGPSHPQHF. The CDR3 DNA reads TGTGCCAGCAGCGGAGGACCTAGTCATCCCCAGCATTTT. V and J are TRBV6-2 or TRBV6-3 and TRBJ1-5; D remains ambiguous. This CDR3 region has 13 residues. The germline V gene has CDR1 MNHEY and CDR2 SVGEGT. V lost 6 bases and J 10 bases, leaving 16 bases between the germline ends.

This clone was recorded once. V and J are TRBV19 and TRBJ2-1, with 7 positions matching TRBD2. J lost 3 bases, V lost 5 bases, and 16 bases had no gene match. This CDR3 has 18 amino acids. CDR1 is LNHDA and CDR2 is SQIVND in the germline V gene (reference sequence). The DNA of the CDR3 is TGTGCCAGTAGTCTCCCGGACGGTGAGCGGGGATACTACAATGAGCAGTTCTTC. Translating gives CASSLPDGERGYYNEQFF.

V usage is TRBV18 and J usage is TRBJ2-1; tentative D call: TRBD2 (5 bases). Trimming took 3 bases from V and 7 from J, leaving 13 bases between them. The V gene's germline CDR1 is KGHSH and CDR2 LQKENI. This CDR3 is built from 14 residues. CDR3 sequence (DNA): TGTGCCAGCTCACCGTTTAGGACTGAAAATGAGCAGTTCTTC. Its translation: CASSPFRTENEQFF.

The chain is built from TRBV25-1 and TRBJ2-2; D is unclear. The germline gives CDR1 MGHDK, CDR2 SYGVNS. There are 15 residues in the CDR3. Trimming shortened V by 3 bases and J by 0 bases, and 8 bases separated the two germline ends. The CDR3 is CASSDYSTNTGELFF. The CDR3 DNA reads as TGTGCCAGCAGTGACTACTCAACGAACACCGGGGAGCTGTTTTTT.

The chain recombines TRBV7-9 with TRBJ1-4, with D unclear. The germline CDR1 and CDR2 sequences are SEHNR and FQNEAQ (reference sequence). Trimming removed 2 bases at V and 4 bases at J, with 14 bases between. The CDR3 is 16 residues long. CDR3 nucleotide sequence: TGTGCCAGCAGCTTATCATTGGCGGATGATAATGAAAAACTGTTTTTT. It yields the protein CASSLSLADDNEKLFF.